This TCR beta chain was retrieved from a study of regulatory T cells in long-lasting Graves disease. Regarding the study as a whole: There were preferences for TRBV28, TRBJ1-2 and TRBJ2-5 in persistent disease. Persistent patients shared thousands of public clonotypes among themselves. Newly diagnosed patients shared fewer, at about a thousand. It was peripheral blood alone, not thyroid tissue, that was studied.

Sequencing libraries for TCR beta were prepared with iRepertoire HTBI primers and Arm-PCR of CDR3 regions. TCRdb ran MiXCR on the multiplex PCR reads and lists one entry per CDR3 protein. The table has some 370,000 distinct CDR3 sequences, less than 25% seen once. The V segment lost 5 bases and the J segment 1 base; nucleotides outside the gene matches: 0. CDR3 length: 12 residues. Germline CDR1 reads DFQATT; CDR2 reads SNEGSKA (reference sequence). The time point: persistent/refractory GD, antithyroid drugs over 5 years with positive TRAb. PBMC RNA served as the TCR library source. Patients were enrolled at an endocrinology department in Xi'an, China. This clonotype showed up just a few times. The antigen remains undetermined.

This TCR was sampled from a female donor with Graves disease. Sequenced material: peripheral blood mononuclear cells (PBMCs), taken when the disease was refractory, from a patient treated with antithyroid drugs. The chain couples TRBV20-1 to TRBJ2-5; TRBD1 matches at 8 bases. Written as DNA, the CDR3 is TGCAGTGCTGACAGGGGCCAAGAGACCCAGTACTTC. Its translation is CSADRGQETQYF.